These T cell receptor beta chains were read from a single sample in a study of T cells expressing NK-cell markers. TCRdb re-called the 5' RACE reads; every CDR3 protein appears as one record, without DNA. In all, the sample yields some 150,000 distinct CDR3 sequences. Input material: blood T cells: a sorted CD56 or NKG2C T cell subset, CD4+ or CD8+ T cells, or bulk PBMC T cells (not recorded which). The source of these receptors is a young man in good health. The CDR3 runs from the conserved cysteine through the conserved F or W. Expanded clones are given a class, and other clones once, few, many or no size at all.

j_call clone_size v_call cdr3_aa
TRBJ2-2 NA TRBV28 CASSLGAHGGTGELFF
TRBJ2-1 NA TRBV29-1 CSVNQAGGSYNEQFF
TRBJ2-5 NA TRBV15 CATSGVQETQYF
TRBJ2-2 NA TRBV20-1 CSARVMGGTGELFF
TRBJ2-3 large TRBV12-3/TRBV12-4 CASSRLAEGTDTQYF
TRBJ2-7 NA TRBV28 CASSFPRTGPTYEQYF
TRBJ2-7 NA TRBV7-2 CASSLVQGIADSYEQYF
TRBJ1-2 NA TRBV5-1 CASTSTGGDGYTF
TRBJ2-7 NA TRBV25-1 CASSVPDNEQYF
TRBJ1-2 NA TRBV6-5 CASSPKTDSFYGYTF
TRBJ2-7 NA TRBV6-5 CASSYQPGEGTSKSYEQYF
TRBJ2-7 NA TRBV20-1 CSASLGLYEQYF
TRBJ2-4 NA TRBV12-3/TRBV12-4 CASSSTGDGNIQYF
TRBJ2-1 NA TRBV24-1 CATSESGRSDEQFF
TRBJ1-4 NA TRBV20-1 CSASSGTGGEKLFF
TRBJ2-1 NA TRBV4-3 CASSQVGANEQFF
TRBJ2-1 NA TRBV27 CASSLSTNPAGMFF
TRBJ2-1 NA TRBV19 CASSIRRASPGAFYNEQFF
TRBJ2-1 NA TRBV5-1 CASRASGYNEQFF
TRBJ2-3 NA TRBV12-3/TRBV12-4 CASSSFGLAGGTVLADTQYF
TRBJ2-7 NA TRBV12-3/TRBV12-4 CASSLGGGEQYF
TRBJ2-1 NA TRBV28 CASSSLEQEGSYNEQFF
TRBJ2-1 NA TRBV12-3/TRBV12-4 CASRGLGTYNEQFF
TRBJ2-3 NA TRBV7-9 CASSPDRRNTDTQYF
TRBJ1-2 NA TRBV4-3 CASSHRGQERIYGYTF
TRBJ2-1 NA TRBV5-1 CASSPPGRGNEQFF
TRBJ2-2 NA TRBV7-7 CASSFNEGQANTGELFF
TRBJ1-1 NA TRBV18 CASSPSGTGTFF
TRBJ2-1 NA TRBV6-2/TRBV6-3 CASSRQKSGNYNEQFF
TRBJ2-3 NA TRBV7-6 CASSLLVRTSGSSSDPDTQYF
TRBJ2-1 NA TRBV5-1 CASSLVVAGGGNEQFF
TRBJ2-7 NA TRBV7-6 CASSLRTGEQYF
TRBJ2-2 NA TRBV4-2 CASSIPPGELFF
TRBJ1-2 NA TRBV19 CASSRRDGGSGYTF
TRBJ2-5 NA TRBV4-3 CASSPPGSETQYF
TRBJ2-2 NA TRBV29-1 CSVLLRGELFF
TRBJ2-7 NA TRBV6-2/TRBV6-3 CASGGGGFNEQYF
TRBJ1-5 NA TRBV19 CASSHGTDQPQHF
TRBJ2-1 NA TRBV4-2 CASSPVYTGTTYNEQFF
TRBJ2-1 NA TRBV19 CASQSSGRGGNEQFF
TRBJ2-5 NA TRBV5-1 CASRASGLAAFQETQYF
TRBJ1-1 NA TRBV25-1 CASSGGRGAFF
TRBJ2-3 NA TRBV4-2 CASSQVSGTSTDTQYF
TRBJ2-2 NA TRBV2 CASSEALQGVTGELFF
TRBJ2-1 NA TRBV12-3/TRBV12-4 CASSFVAGGPGNEQFF
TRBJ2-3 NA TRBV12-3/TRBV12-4 CASSPSPSRGTQYF
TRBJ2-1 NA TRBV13 CASSEHLTSGINEQFF
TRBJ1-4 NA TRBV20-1 CSARTDREYEKLFF
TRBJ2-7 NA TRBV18 CASSPGTMGDEQYF
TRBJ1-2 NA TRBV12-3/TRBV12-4 CASSPPGQGYGYTF
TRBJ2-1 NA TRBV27 CASSLAGVSLYNEQFF
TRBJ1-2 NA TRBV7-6 CASSPVVGGPKSNYGYTF
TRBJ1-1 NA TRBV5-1 CASSADPGQGWSTEAFF
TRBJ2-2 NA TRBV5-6 CASSLQTGELFF
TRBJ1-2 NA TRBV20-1 CSARWVGEENYGYTF
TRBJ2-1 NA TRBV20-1 CSARALGSGSYNEQFF
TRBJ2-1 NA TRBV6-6 CASSYGRNNEQFF
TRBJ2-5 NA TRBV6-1 CASRAQGLQETQYF
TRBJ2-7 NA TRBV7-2 CASSFGTSGSEQYF